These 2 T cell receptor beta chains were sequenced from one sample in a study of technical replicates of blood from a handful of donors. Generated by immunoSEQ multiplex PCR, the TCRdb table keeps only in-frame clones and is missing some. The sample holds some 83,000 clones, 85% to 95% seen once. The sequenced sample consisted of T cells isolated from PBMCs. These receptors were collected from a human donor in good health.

The CDR3 loop reads CASSYSQGNQPQHF. In DNA, the CDR3 is TGTGCCAGCAGTTATTCACAGGGCAATCAGCCCCAGCATTTT. The chain employs TRBV6-5 and TRBJ1-5; D is possibly TRBD1 (5 bases). The CDR3 length is 14 residues. Germline assignment: CDR1 MNHEY and CDR2 SVGAGI. The V end lost 3 bases, the J end lost 2 bases, and 8 bases lay between the germline ends.

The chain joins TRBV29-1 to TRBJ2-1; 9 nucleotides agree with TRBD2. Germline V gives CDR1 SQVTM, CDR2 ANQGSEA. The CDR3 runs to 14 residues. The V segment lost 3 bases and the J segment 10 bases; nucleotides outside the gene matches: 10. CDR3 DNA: TGCAGCGTTGATGTACGGCGGGAGGGCCGGGAGCAGTTCTTC. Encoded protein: CSVDVRREGREQFF.